The rows below give T cell receptor beta chains drawn from one sample of a study of T cell changes during pregnancy in multiple sclerosis. Clones were sequenced by immunoSEQ multiplex PCR, and TCRdb holds only the in-frame ones, with some missing. The profile shows fewer than 140,000 clones, less than 95% of them singletons. Sequenced material: peripheral blood, taken after pregnancy. Receptors were obtained from a female donor with multiple sclerosis, enrolled in a pregnancy study. Each CDR3 is given with its conserved first and last residue. A D gene is named only where the DNA matches it firmly. Expanded clones are given a class, and other clones once, few, many or no size at all.

TRBJ1-1,TRBD1,TRBV27,.,CASSLLGTGGVNTEAFF,TGTGCCAGCAGTTTATTAGGGACAGGGGGAGTGAACACTGAAGCTTTCTTT
TRBJ1-1,.,TRBV27,.,CASSSTGSGEAFF,TGTGCCAGCAGTTCAACAGGGTCGGGTGAAGCTTTCTTT
TRBJ2-7,.,TRBV27,.,CASSPGDARSYEQYF,TGTGCCAGCAGTCCGGGGGACGCTCGCTCCTACGAGCAGTACTTC
TRBJ1-1,.,TRBV27,.,CASSLWADTEAFF,TGTGCCAGCAGTTTATGGGCAGACACTGAAGCTTTCTTT
TRBJ2-7,.,TRBV10-2,.,CASSESGSYEQYF,TGCGCCAGCAGTGAGTCCGGTTCCTACGAGCAGTACTTC
TRBJ2-1,TRBD2,TRBV15,few,CATSRAGGPVNEQFF,TGTGCCACCAGCAGAGCGGGGGGGCCAGTCAATGAGCAGTTCTTC
TRBJ2-5,TRBD2,TRBV7-3,.,CASSFSGGEETQYF,TGTGCCAGCAGCTTTAGCGGGGGTGAAGAGACCCAGTACTTC
TRBJ2-5,TRBD2,TRBV27,.,CASRRLAGVGQETQYF,TGTGCCAGCAGACGACTAGCGGGAGTAGGCCAAGAGACCCAGTACTTC
TRBJ1-1,.,TRBV28,.,CASSIRVWGTEAFF,TGTGCCAGCAGTATCAGGGTATGGGGCACTGAAGCTTTCTTT
TRBJ2-1,.,TRBV7-3,.,CASSKPDRTDEQFF,TGTGCCAGCAGCAAACCCGACAGGACGGATGAGCAGTTCTTC
TRBJ2-5,TRBD1,TRBV5-4,.,CASSNPTGRETQYF,TGTGCCAGCAGCAATCCGACAGGGAGAGAGACCCAGTACTTC
TRBJ2-2,TRBD1,TRBV5-4,.,CASRLGTGGTGELFF,TGTGCCAGCAGACTAGGGACAGGTGGTACCGGGGAGCTGTTTTTT
TRBJ1-5,.,TRBV18,.,CASSPYRQIGNQPQHF,TGTGCCAGCTCACCATACAGGCAAATCGGAAATCAGCCCCAGCATTTT
TRBJ2-1,TRBD2,TRBV14,.,CASSQEAQLAGVYSYNEQFF,TGTGCCAGCAGCCAAGAGGCCCAACTAGCGGGAGTCTATTCCTACAATGAGCAGTTCTTC
TRBJ2-1,TRBD1,TRBV6-1,.,CASIIGQGEGNEQFF,TGTGCCAGCATCATCGGACAGGGAGAGGGGAATGAGCAGTTCTTC
TRBJ1-6,TRBD1,TRBV9,.,CASSVGQGAYSPLHF,TGTGCCAGCAGCGTAGGGCAGGGGGCATATTCACCCCTCCACTTT
TRBJ2-5,TRBD2,TRBV9,.,CASSVMGQGLKETQYF,TGTGCCAGCAGCGTAATGGGGCAGGGACTAAAAGAGACCCAGTACTTC
TRBJ1-2,TRBD1,TRBV5-1,.,CASSPGQPLTYGYTF,TGCGCCAGCAGCCCGGGACAGCCTCTAACGTATGGCTACACCTTC
TRBJ1-4,.,TRBV10-3,.,CAISLGASTNEKLFF,TGTGCCATCAGTTTGGGGGCCTCAACTAATGAAAAACTGTTTTTT
TRBJ1-3,.,TRBV9,.,CASSERGIFSGNTIYF,TGTGCCAGCAGCGAAAGAGGAATCTTCTCTGGAAACACCATATATTTT
TRBJ1-6,.,TRBV6-5,few,CASSYSGENSPLHF,TGTGCCAGCAGTTACTCTGGGGAGAATTCACCCCTCCACTTT
TRBJ2-1,TRBD2,TRBV6-1,.,CASSEGGSGSPYNEQFF,TGTGCCAGCAGTGAAGGGGGTAGCGGGTCTCCCTACAATGAGCAGTTCTTC
TRBJ1-4,TRBD1,TRBV5-4,.,CASGTGGTNEKLFF,TGTGCCAGCGGAACAGGGGGCACTAATGAAAAACTGTTTTTT
TRBJ1-3,TRBD1,TRBV5-8,.,CASSKDRGRGNTIYF,TGTGCCAGCAGCAAGGACAGGGGGAGAGGAAACACCATATATTTT
TRBJ1-4,.,TRBV7-9,once,CASSLWPGGAGEKLFF,TGTGCCAGCAGCTTATGGCCCGGGGGGGCAGGTGAAAAACTGTTTTTT
TRBJ1-1,TRBD1,TRBV10-3,.,CAIAGQMNTEAFF,TGTGCCATCGCGGGACAGATGAACACTGAAGCTTTCTTT
TRBJ1-2,TRBD1,TRBV5-1,.,CASSLSWTGGATNYGYTF,TGCGCCAGCAGCTTGAGCTGGACAGGGGGTGCAACTAACTATGGCTACACCTTC
TRBJ1-4,TRBD1,TRBV19,few,CASSMIDRGEKLFF,TGTGCCAGTAGTATGATTGACAGGGGGGAAAAACTGTTTTTT
TRBJ1-1,TRBD1,TRBV5-4,.,CASSSRLDRGGEAFF,TGTGCCAGCAGCTCGCGCCTGGACAGGGGCGGTGAAGCTTTCTTT
TRBJ1-6,.,TRBV30,.,CAWSVEQTAPLHF,TGTGCCTGGAGTGTAGAACAGACAGCACCCCTCCACTTT
TRBJ2-7,.,TRBV19,.,CASSNPSQGANYEQYF,TGTGCCAGTAGTAACCCCTCCCAGGGCGCCAACTACGAGCAGTACTTC
TRBJ2-7,.,TRBV27,.,CASGQGSPYEQYF,TGTGCCAGCGGTCAGGGAAGTCCCTACGAGCAGTACTTC
TRBJ1-6,.,TRBV15,.,CATSRGDRNSPLHF,TGTGCCACCAGCAGGGGAGACCGTAATTCACCCCTCCACTTT
TRBJ2-5,TRBD2,TRBV5-1,.,CASSLWGLAGESGETQYF,TGCGCCAGCAGCTTGTGGGGACTAGCGGGGGAGTCGGGAGAGACCCAGTACTTC
TRBJ1-1,.,TRBV6-1,.,CASLQRGTEAFF,TGTGCCAGTCTCCAACGGGGCACTGAAGCTTTCTTT
TRBJ2-1,TRBD2,TRBV11-2,.,CASSLVPAGAGQEQFF,TGTGCCAGCAGCTTAGTTCCAGCGGGGGCCGGTCAGGAGCAGTTCTTC
TRBJ2-2,TRBD1,TRBV25-1,.,CASTGQGPTGELFF,TGTGCCAGCACGGGACAGGGGCCCACCGGGGAGCTGTTTTTT
TRBJ1-2,.,TRBV7-2,.,CASSSIQGSQVPFGYTF,TGTGCCAGCAGCTCGATACAGGGATCGCAAGTTCCGTTTGGCTACACCTTC
TRBJ2-1,.,TRBV21-1,.,CASTGGREGQFNEQFF,TGTGCCAGCACTGGAGGGCGGGAGGGCCAGTTCAATGAGCAGTTCTTC
TRBJ1-5,TRBD1,TRBV27,once,CASSPGQPYSNQPQHF,TGTGCCAGCAGCCCGGGACAGCCATATAGCAATCAGCCCCAGCATTTT
TRBJ2-7,.,TRBV19,.,CASSGSYEQYF,TGTGCCAGTAGTGGCAGTTACGAGCAGTACTTC
TRBJ2-3,.,TRBV27,.,CASSPTRGASTDTQYF,TGTGCCAGCAGTCCTACACGGGGGGCTAGCACAGATACGCAGTATTTT
TRBJ2-7,.,TRBV5-1,.,CASSLRGDEQYF,TGCGCCAGCAGCTTGCGCGGGGACGAGCAGTACTTC
TRBJ1-4,.,TRBV5-1,.,CASSLAGTGEKLFF,TGCGCCAGCAGCTTGGCCGGGACTGGGGAAAAACTGTTTTTT
TRBJ2-2,.,TRBV4-1,.,CASSQSQGYTGELFF,TGCGCCAGCAGCCAATCTCAGGGTTACACCGGGGAGCTGTTTTTT
TRBJ2-2,TRBD2,TRBV7-9,.,CASSFAGGGGELFF,TGTGCCAGCAGCTTCGCGGGAGGAGGCGGGGAGCTGTTTTTT
TRBJ1-4,TRBD1,TRBV28,.,CASSGGTGVEKLFF,TGTGCCAGCAGTGGGGGGACAGGGGTGGAAAAACTGTTTTTT
TRBJ1-4,.,TRBV19,.,CASNRGIEKLFF,TGTGCCAGTAATCGAGGGATTGAAAAACTGTTTTTT